This TCR beta chain emerged from a study of read filtering for tumor transcriptome and immune sequencing. Study details: Fewer than 10 patients were R-ISS I, about 16 were R-ISS II, 7 were R-ISS III.

Trimming removed 4 bases at V and 0 bases at J, with 10 bases between. CDR1 is SQVTM, CDR2 ANQGSEA, per germline. The CDR3 is made up of 13 amino acids. From 400 to 450 ng of RNA, a library with molecular barcoded alpha/delta and beta/gamma adaptors was made. TCRdb independently ran MiXCR on the reads; one entry per CDR3 protein. This table holds 37,000 or so distinct CDR3 sequences, approximately 14% found once. At least ten counts were recorded for this clonotype. Material: a population of CD138-negative cells sorted from bone marrow. The sequence came from a donor aged 40 or older with multiple myeloma. The V gene is TRBV29-1, the J gene TRBJ2-7, with a tentative D call TRBD1 (5 bases). The CDR3 coding sequence is TGCAGCGTTGTGCCAGGGAACTCCTACGAGCAGTACTTC. The encoded protein is CSVVPGNSYEQYF.